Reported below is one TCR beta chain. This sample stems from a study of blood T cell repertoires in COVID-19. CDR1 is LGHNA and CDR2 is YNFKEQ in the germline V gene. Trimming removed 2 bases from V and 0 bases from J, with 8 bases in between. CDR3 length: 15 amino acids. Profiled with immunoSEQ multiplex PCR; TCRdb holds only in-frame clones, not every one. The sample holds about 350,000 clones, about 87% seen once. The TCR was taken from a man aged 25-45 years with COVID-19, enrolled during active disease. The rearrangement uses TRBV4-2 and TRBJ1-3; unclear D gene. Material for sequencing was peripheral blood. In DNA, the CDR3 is TGTGCCAGCAGCCAAAGACTGGGCTCTGGAAACACCATATATTTT. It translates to CASSQRLGSGNTIYF.